The clone carrying this TCR beta chain has a handful of counts. The target antigen is unknown. This sample was included in a study of T-cell memory formation after mild COVID-19. As for the study in general: For the most part, TCR clusters were specific to one donor.

TCRdb reprocessed the 5' RACE reads via MiXCR and lists one record per CDR3 protein. The sample contains around 320,000 distinct CDR3 sequences, roughly 19% of which appear only once. Study findings and constraints: A balance of CD4 and CD8 characterized clones contracting day 15 to 85, whereas later expanders leaned CD4+.

Trimming left V 2 bases short and J 0 bases short, with 10 bases between. The CDR3 has 16 residues. Germline V gene sequence: CDR1 MGHRA, CDR2 YSYEKL. The origin of this receptor is a man aged 18-30 years who had mild COVID-19 (a few samples of this study predate the infection). Cell type and time point are not known. The chain couples TRBV4-1 to TRBJ2-2; D unresolved. Material for sequencing was PBMCs or a T cell subset sorted from them (not recorded which). The CDR3 protein is CASSQLAAANTGELFF. CDR3 bases: TGCGCCAGCAGCCAACTCGCAGCCGCGAACACCGGGGAGCTGTTTTTT.